Each of the 14 T cell receptor beta chains below was sequenced from the same sample in a study of blood T cell repertoires in COVID-19. Produced via immunoSEQ multiplex PCR; TCRdb's table is partial and in-frame only. The sample holds about 34,000 clones, 90% seen once. What was sequenced was peripheral blood. The receptors stem from an elderly man with acute or convalescent COVID-19.

The chain combines TRBV9 with TRBJ1-1, with D maybe TRBD1 (6 bases). With 4 bases removed from V and 5 bases from J, the gap between germline ends came to 12 bases. Germline CDR1 reads SGDLS; CDR2 reads YYNGEE. The CDR3 totals 13 residues. The CDR3 DNA sequence: TGTGCCAGCAGCCCAAGGGGGGGGACTGAAGCTTTCTTT. Its translation is CASSPRGGTEAFF.

This chain connects TRBV30 to TRBJ2-2, with 9 bases lining up with TRBD1. CDR3 length: 14 residues. The V and J ends lost 3 bases and 5 bases, in that order; junction bases with no gene match: 4. CDR1 and CDR2 from the germline V gene are GTSNPN and SVGIG (reference sequence). This CDR3 reads CAWRGTGFTGELFF. DNA of the CDR3: TGTGCCTGGAGGGGGACAGGGTTTACCGGGGAGCTGTTTTTT.

The V call is TRBV5-3, the J call TRBJ2-1; 9 nucleotides line up with TRBD2. TRBV5-3 is an ORF, with its function uncertain. The CDR3 is 16 residues long. Trimming removed 0 bases from V and 1 base from J; junction bases left unmatched: 2. The CDR3, as DNA: TGTGCCAGAAGCTTGGGACTAGCGGATTCCTACAATGAGCAGTTCTTC. Amino acid sequence: CARSLGLADSYNEQFF.

The gene calls are TRBV28 and TRBJ2-1, with D maybe TRBD2 (5 bases). CDR3 length: 14 residues. The germline gives CDR1 MDHEN, CDR2 SYDVKM. V lost 4 bases and J 2 bases, leaving 9 bases between the germline ends. The CDR3 protein is CASSSAGPYNEQFF. The CDR3, as DNA: TGTGCCAGCAGTTCCGCGGGCCCCTACAATGAGCAGTTCTTC. The variable domain in full, with the rest retrieved from reference TRBV28 and TRBJ2-1, is DVKVTQSSRYLVKRTGEKVFLECVQDMDHENMFWYRQDPGLGLRLIYFSYDVKMKEKGDIPEGYSVSREKKERFSLILESASTNQTSMYLCASSSAGPYNEQFFGPGTRLTVL.

The J gene is TRBJ1-2, the V gene TRBV19; no clear D. The length of the CDR3 is 13 residues. Germline V gene sequence: CDR1 LNHDA, CDR2 SQIVND (reference sequence). Trimming cost V 6 bases and J 2 bases, with 10 bases left between them. DNA of the CDR3: TGTGCCAGTAGCCTCGGAGGGAACTATGGCTACACCTTC. Encoded protein: CASSLGGNYGYTF.

The chain is built from TRBV6-6 and TRBJ1-4, with 9 bases identical to TRBD1. Losses at the gene ends were 11 bases for V and 6 bases for J; bases not matched to a gene: 7. The V gene's germline CDR1 is MNHNY and CDR2 SVGAGI (reference sequence). The length of the CDR3 is 13 residues. The DNA for the CDR3 is TGTGCCGTCGGCGGGACAGGGTATGAAAAACTGTTTTTT. It encodes CAVGGTGYEKLFF.

The CDR3, as DNA: TGCGCCAGTCGGACAGGGGGCCTTAATGAAAAACTGTTTTTT. Its translation: CASRTGGLNEKLFF. The genes are TRBV5-1 and TRBJ1-4, with 11 bases identical to TRBD1. CDR3 length equals 14 residues. The germline gives CDR1 SGHRS, CDR2 YFSETQ. V lost 8 bases and J lost 4; bases outside the gene matches: 4.

This CDR3 reads CASSLARTSGGARETQYF. The CDR3 DNA reads TGTGCCAGCAGCTTAGCCCGGACTAGCGGGGGGGCGAGAGAGACCCAGTACTTC. The V gene is TRBV7-9, the J gene TRBJ2-5, with TRBD2 matching over 15 bases. The CDR3 covers 18 residues. CDR1 and CDR2 (germline): SEHNR, FQNEAQ (reference sequence). The V and J ends lost 0 bases and 4 bases, in that order; junction bases with no gene match: 6.

The chain is built from TRBV18 and TRBJ2-5, with 8 bases fitting TRBD2. The V segment lost 3 bases and the J segment 5 bases; nucleotides outside the gene matches: 5. This CDR3 contains 14 residues. The V gene's germline CDR1 is KGHSH and CDR2 LQKENI. In nucleotides, the CDR3 is TGTGCCAGCTCACCGGTAGCGGGGAGGGAGACCCAGTACTTC. Translation gives CASSPVAGRETQYF.

The chain joins TRBV7-9 to TRBJ2-5; no reliable D call. V dropped 4 bases and J dropped 3 bases, with 3 bases sitting between them. CDR3 length: 11 residues. Germline CDR1 is SEHNR and CDR2 is FQNEAQ (reference sequence). The CDR3 protein is CASSSKETQYF. CDR3 coding DNA: TGTGCCAGCAGCTCAAAAGAGACCCAGTACTTC.

The chain recombines TRBV3-1 (or the pseudogene TRBV3-2) with TRBJ2-3, with no clear D. CDR1 is LGHDT and CDR2 is YNNKEL in the germline V gene (reference sequence). This CDR3 comprises 12 residues. V was cut by 3 bases and J by 2 bases, with 3 bases left in between. The CDR3 coding sequence is TGTGCCAGCAGCCATAACACAGATACGCAGTATTTT. This codes for CASSHNTDTQYF.

The rearrangement joins TRBV25-1 to TRBJ1-1; no clear D gene. CDR3 length: 12 residues. CDR1 is MGHDK, CDR2 SYGVNS, per germline. The ends were cut back, 4 bases at V and 1 base at J, with 4 bases in the middle. Written as DNA, the CDR3 is TGTGCCAGCAGTGGAGGGAACACTGAAGCTTTCTTT. Residues: CASSGGNTEAFF.

V is TRBV19 and J is TRBJ1-5, with a possible D match to TRBD1 (5 bases). The CDR3 runs 14 residues. V was shortened by 3 bases and J by 10 bases, with 16 bases between the two germline ends. The germline CDR1 and CDR2 sequences are LNHDA and SQIVND (reference sequence). Here the CDR3 DNA reads TGTGCCAGTAGTATTCAGGGTCCCTCTGGCCCCCAGCATTTT. Translation gives CASSIQGPSGPQHF.

V and J are TRBV13 and TRBJ1-1; D is ambiguous. The CDR3 consists of 15 residues. Trimming removed 3 bases at V and 2 bases at J, with 13 bases between. Germline values: CDR1 PRHDT, CDR2 FYEKMQ (reference sequence). In DNA, the CDR3 is TGTGCCAGCAGCTTTGGGAGGGTGGTTAACACTGAAGCTTTCTTT. Protein product: CASSFGRVVNTEAFF.